This is a list of T cell receptor beta chains from one sample in a study of CD8+ T cells in alopecia areata. Clones were sequenced by immunoSEQ multiplex PCR, and TCRdb holds only the in-frame ones, with some missing. The sample consists of about 210,000 clones, approximately 72% of them appearing once. The sequenced sample was CD4+ T cells sorted from blood, obtained at week 44, from a patient treated with tofacitinib. All receptors come from a human donor with alopecia areata. CDR3s include the opening cysteine and the closing phenylalanine or tryptophan. D genes are given only for firm matches. Size is stated for part of the rows, as once, few or many counts, or as a class when the clone is expanded.

clone_size	d_call	v_call	j_call	cdr3_nt	cdr3_aa
-	-	TRBV29-1	TRBJ1-1	TGCAGCGTGGACTTGGGGGGACGAGCTTTCTTT	CSVDLGGRAFF
-	-	TRBV5-5	TRBJ1-5	TGTGCCAGCAGCTTATTGGGCGGGGACAGCAATCAGCCCCAGCATTTT	CASSLLGGDSNQPQHF
-	TRBD2	TRBV7-7	TRBJ2-1	TGTGCCAGCAGCTCCGGACTAGCGGCCAATGAGCAGTTCTTC	CASSSGLAANEQFF
-	-	TRBV21-1	TRBJ1-5	TGTGCCAGCAGCAAAGGTACGTTTGCGACTAATCAGCCCCAGCATTTT	CASSKGTFATNQPQHF
-	-	TRBV18	TRBJ2-5	TGTGCCAGCTCACCTCTGGACAGAGAGACCCAGTACTTC	CASSPLDRETQYF
-	-	TRBV6-1	TRBJ1-6	TGTGCCAGCAGTGACTCACCCCTCCACTTT	CASSDSPLHF
-	-	TRBV2	TRBJ2-1	TGTGCCAGCAGGCAAGACGGGACTTACAATGAGCAGTTCTTC	CASRQDGTYNEQFF
once	-	TRBV29-1	TRBJ2-7	TGCAGCGTTGTAACAGGCGCCTATTACGAGCAGTACTTC	CSVVTGAYYEQYF
-	TRBD1	TRBV5-1	TRBJ2-7	TGCGCCAGCAGCTTCTCCGGGACAGGGAACGAGCAGTACTTC	CASSFSGTGNEQYF
-	TRBD1	TRBV29-1	TRBJ1-1	TGCAGCGCTTCGGACAGGACGAACACTGAAGCTTTCTTT	CSASDRTNTEAFF
-	-	TRBV25-1	TRBJ1-1	TGTGCCAGCAGTGACCCTCGTGGGGGGGTGAACACTGAAGCTTTCTTT	CASSDPRGGVNTEAFF
-	-	TRBV7-9	TRBJ2-5	TGTGCCAGCAGCTCTAGCCCGAGGACAGAGACCCAGTACTTC	CASSSSPRTETQYF
-	-	TRBV5-6	TRBJ2-2	TGTGCCAGCAGCTTGTCGGGTTGGAGGGAGCTGTTTTTT	CASSLSGWRELFF
few	TRBD2	TRBV10-3	TRBJ2-1	TGTGCCATCAGCTTACTAGCGGGGGAGCAGTTCTTC	CAISLLAGEQFF
-	TRBD1	TRBV7-2	TRBJ2-3	TGTGCCAGCAGCCAACAGGGGGGCGTAGATACGCAGTATTTT	CASSQQGGVDTQYF
-	-	TRBV7-9	TRBJ2-3	TGTGCCAGCAGCTTGGCGGGAACCACAGATACGCAGTATTTT	CASSLAGTTDTQYF
-	-	TRBV9	TRBJ2-7	TGTGCCAGCAGCGTTGGAGGGTTACGGGAGCAGTACTTC	CASSVGGLREQYF
-	-	TRBV29-1	TRBJ1-2	TGCAGCGTTGTTGGGGGTAATGGCTACACCTTC	CSVVGGNGYTF
few	TRBD1	TRBV10-3	TRBJ2-7	TGTGCCATACAGGGGCTATACGAGCAGTACTTC	CAIQGLYEQYF
-	TRBD1	TRBV5-1	TRBJ2-7	TGCGCCAGCAGCGCGGGACAGGGCTCCTACGAGCAGTACTTC	CASSAGQGSYEQYF
-	TRBD1	TRBV2	TRBJ2-7	TGTGCCAGTGGACAGGGCTACGAGCAGTACTTC	CASGQGYEQYF
-	-	TRBV27	TRBJ2-3	TGTGCCAGCATGAAACAGGGATTAACAGATACGCAGTATTTT	CASMKQGLTDTQYF
-	TRBD2	TRBV5-1	TRBJ2-1	TGCGCCAGCAGCTTGCAAGTGAGCGGGGGGGCCGTTGAGCAGTTCTTC	CASSLQVSGGAVEQFF
-	TRBD1	TRBV4-1	TRBJ1-5	TGCGCCAGCAGCCAACTCCAGGCAGGGGGAGGTCAGCCCCAGCATTTT	CASSQLQAGGGQPQHF
many	TRBD1	TRBV11-2	TRBJ1-5	TGTGCCAGCAGCTTGGGGACAGGCAATCAGCCCCAGCATTTT	CASSLGTGNQPQHF
-	-	TRBV7-8	TRBJ1-6	TGTGCCAGCAGCTTAGTCCAGGCAGGCATCGGTTCACCCCTCCACTTT	CASSLVQAGIGSPLHF
-	TRBD1	TRBV5-1	TRBJ1-6	TGCGCCAGCAGCCTCGGACAGGGCACGGACTCACCCCTCCACTTT	CASSLGQGTDSPLHF
once	-	TRBV5-1	TRBJ2-3	TGCGCCAGCAGCTCGGAGGATAGTCGCACAGATACGCAGTATTTT	CASSSEDSRTDTQYF
-	TRBD1	TRBV29-1	TRBJ2-7	TGCAGCGTTGGACGGGACAGCCCCTACGAGCAGTACTTC	CSVGRDSPYEQYF
-	-	TRBV5-1	TRBJ1-5	TGCGCCAGCAGCTGGGACGGGGCCGTTGGTCAGCCCCAGCATTTT	CASSWDGAVGQPQHF
once	-	TRBV4-3	TRBJ2-5	TGCGCCAGCAGCCAAGTATCGGGGGTAGGAGAGACCCAGTACTTC	CASSQVSGVGETQYF
-	TRBD2	TRBV30	TRBJ2-3	TGTGCCTGGAGTAGCTTTAGCGGGGGCACAGATACGCAGTATTTT	CAWSSFSGGTDTQYF
-	-	TRBV10-3	TRBJ2-2	TGTGCCATCAGTGAGTCGGTCGGGGAGCTGTTTTTT	CAISESVGELFF
-	-	TRBV29-1	TRBJ1-2	TGCAGCGTTGAAGACGTGCCCGACTATGGCTACACCTTC	CSVEDVPDYGYTF
once	-	TRBV30	TRBJ1-2	TGTGCCTGGAGTCACCGTCTGCGGGGAGGTGGTAGCTATGGCTACACCTTC	CAWSHRLRGGGSYGYTF
-	-	TRBV9	TRBJ2-1	TGTGCCAGCAGCGTAGGGGGCCATGAGCAGTTCTTC	CASSVGGHEQFF
once	TRBD1	TRBV30	TRBJ1-2	TGTGCCTGGAGAGGGAACAGGGGACCTCAGCAATCCTATGGCTACACCTTC	CAWRGNRGPQQSYGYTF
-	TRBD1	TRBV25-1	TRBJ1-6	TGTGCCAGCAGTGACCCGGACCTTTGGACAGGCAGGGATTCACCCCTCCACTTT	CASSDPDLWTGRDSPLHF
-	-	TRBV2	TRBJ1-6	TGTGCCAGCAGGAAAGATTCACCCCTCCACTTT	CASRKDSPLHF
-	-	TRBV5-6	TRBJ1-2	TGTGCCAGCAGCTTCAAGGGTAGCTACACCTTC	CASSFKGSYTF
-	TRBD2	TRBV4-3	TRBJ2-2	TGCGCCAGCAGCTCAGTCCTAGCGGTCACCGGGGAGCTGTTTTTT	CASSSVLAVTGELFF
once	TRBD1	TRBV7-9	TRBJ1-4	TGTGCCAGCAGCTTATCTTCACAGGGGGAAAAACTGTTTTTT	CASSLSSQGEKLFF
-	-	TRBV7-9	TRBJ2-1	TGTGCCAGCAGCTTAGCCACCGGACAGTCCTACAATGAGCAGTTCTTC	CASSLATGQSYNEQFF
few	-	TRBV19	TRBJ2-2	TGTGCCAGTAGTATAGGGCAGGAGGACACCGGGGAGCTGTTTTTT	CASSIGQEDTGELFF
-	-	TRBV7-9	TRBJ1-2	TGTGCCAGCAGCTTAGCGACAGCGTTTAGCTACACCTTC	CASSLATAFSYTF
-	TRBD1	TRBV7-6	TRBJ2-3	TGTGCCAGCAGCTCCGGACAGGGCACAGATACGCAGTATTTT	CASSSGQGTDTQYF
-	-	TRBV6-4	TRBJ1-2	TGTGCCAGCAGTGACGTAGCAGGAGAGGATGGCTACACCTTC	CASSDVAGEDGYTF
-	-	TRBV11-2	TRBJ2-1	TGTGCCAGCAGCTTAGGCGTGGTGGGTGCCAATGAGCAGTTCTTC	CASSLGVVGANEQFF
few	-	TRBV29-1	TRBJ2-3	TGCAGCGTTGAAGAAAAGTGGGGCTACACAGATACGCAGTATTTT	CSVEEKWGYTDTQYF
-	-	TRBV2	TRBJ1-5	TGTGCCAGCAGAGGGTTAGAAAATCAGCCCCAGCATTTT	CASRGLENQPQHF
-	-	TRBV23-1	TRBJ1-1	TGCGCCAGCAGTCGACAGATGAACACTGAAGCTTTCTTT	CASSRQMNTEAFF
-	-	TRBV14	TRBJ2-7	TGTGCCAGCAGCCATACAGGGCCCTACGAGCAGTACTTC	CASSHTGPYEQYF
-	TRBD1	TRBV7-2	TRBJ2-3	TGTGCCAGCAGCTTAGAACAGGGGAAAACAGATACGCAGTATTTT	CASSLEQGKTDTQYF